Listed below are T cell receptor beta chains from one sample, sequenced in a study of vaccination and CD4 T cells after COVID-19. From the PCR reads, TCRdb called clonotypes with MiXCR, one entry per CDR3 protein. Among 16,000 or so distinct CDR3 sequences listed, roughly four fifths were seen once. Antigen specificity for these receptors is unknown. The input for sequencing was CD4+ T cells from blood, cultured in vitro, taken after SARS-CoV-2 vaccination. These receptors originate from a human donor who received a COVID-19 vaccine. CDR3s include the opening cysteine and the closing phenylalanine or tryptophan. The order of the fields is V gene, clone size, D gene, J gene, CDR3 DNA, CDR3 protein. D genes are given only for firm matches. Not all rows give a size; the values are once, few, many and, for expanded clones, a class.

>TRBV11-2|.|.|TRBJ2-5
TGTGCCAGCAGCTGGGGGACACGACAAGAGACCCAGTACTTC
CASSWGTRQETQYF
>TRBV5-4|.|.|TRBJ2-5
TGTGCCAGCAGTTCCCCCGGGACACCCCAAGAGACCCAGTACTTC
CASSSPGTPQETQYF
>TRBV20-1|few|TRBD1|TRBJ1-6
TGCAGTGCTAGACATAACACAGGGGGCCTAGGTTCACCCCTCCACTTT
CSARHNTGGLGSPLHF
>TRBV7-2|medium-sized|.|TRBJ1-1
TGTGCCAGCAGCCTCCAACCCAGGGGCACTGAAGCTTTCTTT
CASSLQPRGTEAFF
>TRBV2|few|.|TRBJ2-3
TGTGCCAGCAGTGATAGGAGGACAGCTGGGGGATTAGATACGCAGTATTTT
CASSDRRTAGGLDTQYF
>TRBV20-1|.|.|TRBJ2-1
TGCAGTGCTAGAGTAACGCCAAGTCAGGGAATCTACAATGAGCAGTTCTTC
CSARVTPSQGIYNEQFF
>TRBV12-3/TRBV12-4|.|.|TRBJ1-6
TGTGCCAGCAGTCTCCGGGTGGGCTCCTATAATTCACCCCTCCACTTT
CASSLRVGSYNSPLHF
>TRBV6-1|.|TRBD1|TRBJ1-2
TGTGCCAGCAGTCGGTGGGGACAGGATGGCTACACCTTC
CASSRWGQDGYTF
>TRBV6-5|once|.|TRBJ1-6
TGTGCCAGCAGTTGGACAGAAATCTCCTATAATTCACCCCTCCACTTT
CASSWTEISYNSPLHF
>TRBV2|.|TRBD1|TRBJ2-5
TGTGCCAGCATCTCGACAGGGGGCCAAGAGACCCAGTACTTC
CASISTGGQETQYF
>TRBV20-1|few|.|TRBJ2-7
TGCAGTGCTAGATCGGACAGAATTTACGAGCAGTACTTC
CSARSDRIYEQYF
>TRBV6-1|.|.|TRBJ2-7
TGTGCCAGCAGAATCCGGGACCAGGCCTACGAGCAGTACTTC
CASRIRDQAYEQYF
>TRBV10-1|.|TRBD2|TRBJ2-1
TGCGCCAGCAGTCGGGGAGCGGGGGACTACAATGAGCAGTTCTTC
CASSRGAGDYNEQFF
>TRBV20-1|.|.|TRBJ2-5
TGCAGTGCTGCCTTTGATGGGTACCAAGAGACCCAGTACTTC
CSAAFDGYQETQYF
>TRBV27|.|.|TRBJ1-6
TGTGCCAGCAGTTTTAGTATCGGAGGGCGGAATTCACCCCTCCACTTT
CASSFSIGGRNSPLHF
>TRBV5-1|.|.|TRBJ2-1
TGCGCCAGCAGCCGCCGGGACACCTCCTACAATGAGCAGTTCTTC
CASSRRDTSYNEQFF
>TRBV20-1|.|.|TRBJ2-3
TGCAGTGCTGCCACTCGTGTGGGCACAGATACGCAGTATTTT
CSAATRVGTDTQYF
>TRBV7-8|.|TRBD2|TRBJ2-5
TGTGCCAGCACCAATTACCCATTAGCGGGAGGTAATAAAGAGACCCAGTACTTC
CASTNYPLAGGNKETQYF
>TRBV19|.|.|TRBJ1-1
TGTGCCAGTAGCCAAGGGACCAAGACGACTGAAGCTTTCTTT
CASSQGTKTTEAFF
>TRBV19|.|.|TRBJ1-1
TGTGCCAGTAGTATGCCCTCAGGGAGGAACACTGAAGCTTTCTTT
CASSMPSGRNTEAFF
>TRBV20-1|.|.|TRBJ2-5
TGCAGTGCTCTCGAGGGGGCGGGGATCGAGACCCAGTACTTC
CSALEGAGIETQYF
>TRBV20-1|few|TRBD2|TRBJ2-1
TGCAGTGCTAGTGCGACTAGCGGGGGGCCCAATGAGCAGTTCTTC
CSASATSGGPNEQFF
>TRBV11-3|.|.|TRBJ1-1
TGTGCCAGCAGCTTAGGATACCCAGGGATGAGAAGGGTGAACACTGAAGCTTTCTTT
CASSLGYPGMRRVNTEAFF
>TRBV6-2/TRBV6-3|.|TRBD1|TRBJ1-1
TGTGCCAGCAGTTGGACAGGGAGCACTGAAGCTTTCTTT
CASSWTGSTEAFF
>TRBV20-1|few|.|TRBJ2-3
TGCAGTGCTAGGATCACAGATACGCAGTATTTT
CSARITDTQYF
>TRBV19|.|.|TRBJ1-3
TGTGCCAGTAGTACACAGGGATACCGTTCTGGAAACACCATATATTTT
CASSTQGYRSGNTIYF
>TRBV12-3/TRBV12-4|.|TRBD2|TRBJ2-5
TGTGCCAGCAGTTTGAGAGCGGGGGGACGTGAGACCCAGTACTTC
CASSLRAGGRETQYF
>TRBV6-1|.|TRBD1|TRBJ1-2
TGTGCCAGCAGGCAACCGGAGGGACAGGGGGCGGTAGGCTACACCTTC
CASRQPEGQGAVGYTF
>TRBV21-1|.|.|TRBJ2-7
TGTGCCAGCAGCTTGGCTGTTGGGCGCTACGAGCAGTACTTC
CASSLAVGRYEQYF
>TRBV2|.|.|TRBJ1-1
TGTGCCAGCAGTGACGGGTTCGACACTGGAGCTTTCTTT
CASSDGFDTGAFF
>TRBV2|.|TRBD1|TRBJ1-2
TGTGCCAGCAGTGGACAGGGGGGGAGCCTCACCTTC
CASSGQGGSLTF
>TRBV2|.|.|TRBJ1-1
TGTGCCAGCAGGGCAGGGCCTGAAGCTTTCTTT
CASRAGPEAFF
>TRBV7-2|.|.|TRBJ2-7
TGTGCCAGCAGCCGCCGTGGGGACGGCTCCTACGAGCAGTACTTC
CASSRRGDGSYEQYF
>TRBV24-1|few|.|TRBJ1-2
TGTGCCACCCCTTCAGACGTCACGATTTTTGGTGGCTACACCTTC
CATPSDVTIFGGYTF
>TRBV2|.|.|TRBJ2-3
TGTGCCAGCAGAGATACGGGGGACCCCGATACGCAGTATTTT
CASRDTGDPDTQYF
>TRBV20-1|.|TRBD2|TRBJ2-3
TGCAGTGCTTGGACTAGCGGGGGGGGAGATACGCAGTATTTT
CSAWTSGGGDTQYF
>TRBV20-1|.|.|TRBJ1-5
TGCAGTGCTCAAGGAGACAGCAATCAGCCCCAGCATTTT
CSAQGDSNQPQHF
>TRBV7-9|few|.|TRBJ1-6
TGTGCCAGCAGCTTAGCAGAGGGAGCAAGTTCACCCCTCCACTTT
CASSLAEGASSPLHF
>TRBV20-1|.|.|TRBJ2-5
TGCAGTGCTAGTTCAATGGGGGGCGCGGAGACCCAGTACTTC
CSASSMGGAETQYF
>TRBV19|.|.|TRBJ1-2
TGTGCCAGTAGTATTATCGGGGGCAGGGGCTATGGCTACACCTTC
CASSIIGGRGYGYTF
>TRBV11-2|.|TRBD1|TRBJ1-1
TGTGCCAGCAGCGAAACCGGGACAGGGGGGCGGGCTTTCTTT
CASSETGTGGRAFF
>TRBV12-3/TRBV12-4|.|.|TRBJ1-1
TGTGCCAGCAGTTTCTCAGGGAGGGACACTGAAGCTTTCTTT
CASSFSGRDTEAFF
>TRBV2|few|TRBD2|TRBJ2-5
TGTGCCAGCAGTCCCCGGACTAGCGGGGGAGAGACCCAGTACTTC
CASSPRTSGGETQYF
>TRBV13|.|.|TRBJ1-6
TGTGCCAGCAGCTCAGGACAGAGCCCCTATAATTCACCCCTCCACTTT
CASSSGQSPYNSPLHF